The sequence of this T cell receptor beta chain was determined in a study of OX40 agonist ivuxolimab in advanced cancers. About the study: Participants could have had prior anti-PD-1, anti-PD-L1 or anti-CTLA-4 therapy, and less than 45% had some.

Study observations and caveats: Fewer expanded clones were found on average in CD4+ than in CD8+ T cells.

This table comes from immunoSEQ multiplex PCR, and its TCRdb copy is limited to in-frame clones, with some not included. Seen here are 25,000 to 35,000 clones, more than 85% observed once, and the top ten hold more than 30%. Trimming shortened V by 0 bases and J by 6 bases, and 2 bases separated the two germline ends. The V gene's germline CDR1 is MDHEN and CDR2 SYDVKM. CDR3 length: 12 residues. As concerns this clone: Its target is unknown.

This specimen was CD4+ or CD8+ T cells sorted from blood, taken in a trial of the OX40 agonist ivuxolimab. The origin of this receptor is an adult with an advanced solid tumor such as melanoma, head and neck, liver or kidney cancer. The rearrangement uses TRBV28 and TRBJ2-2, with D unclear. The CDR3 is CASSLWSGELFF. In DNA, the CDR3 is TGTGCCAGCAGTTTATGGTCCGGGGAGCTGTTTTTT.